These 22 T cell receptor beta chains were sequenced from one sample in a study of cytomegalovirus exposure and HLA in healthy donors. PCR primers comprised 60 Vbeta and 13 Jbeta primers. Only in-frame clones appear in the TCRdb table, and some are missing; sequencing was by immunoSEQ multiplex PCR. The top ten clones hold approximately 15% of a sample with about 140,000 clones, approximately 73% of them seen once. Sequencing input: PBMCs. The origin of the receptors is a human donor in good health.

The rearrangement uses TRBV7-3 and TRBJ2-1; 14 bases line up with TRBD2. The V segment lost 2 bases and the J segment 10 bases; nucleotides outside the gene matches: 4. Germline loops: CDR1 SGHTA, CDR2 FQGTGA. The CDR3 is 15 amino acids. The CDR3 nucleotides are TGTGCCAGCAGCTTACCGGGACTAGCGGGAGTCGAGCAGTTCTTC. Encoded protein: CASSLPGLAGVEQFF.

This clone was observed a handful of times. V is TRBV5-1 and J is TRBJ2-2; 8 bases are shared with TRBD2. The CDR3 loop spans 18 amino acids. J was trimmed by 1 base and V by 1 base; bases with no gene match: 9. Germline V gene sequence: CDR1 SGHRS, CDR2 YFSETQ. CDR3 sequence (DNA): TGCGCCAGCAGCTTGACGGGAGCGGGGGCCAAGAACACCGGGGAGCTGTTTTTT. The encoded protein is CASSLTGAGAKNTGELFF.

V and J are TRBV28 and TRBJ2-7, with a weak D call TRBD1 (7 bases). The CDR3 totals 15 residues. Germline V gives CDR1 MDHEN, CDR2 SYDVKM. Trimming left V 7 bases short and J 0 bases short, with 16 bases between. The CDR3 sequence is CASIPGGTDSYEQYF. The CDR3 nucleotides are TGTGCCAGCATCCCAGGGGGGACGGACTCCTACGAGCAGTACTTC.

The rearrangement joins TRBV28 to TRBJ2-5; TRBD2 matches at 7 bases. Germline loops: CDR1 MDHEN, CDR2 SYDVKM. The CDR3 extends over 14 amino acids. Trimming removed 2 bases from V and 2 bases from J; junction bases left unmatched: 2. CDR3 loop: CASSLAGVQETQYF. Written as DNA, the CDR3 is TGTGCCAGCAGTTTAGCGGGGGTACAAGAGACCCAGTACTTC.

This chain links TRBV5-6 with TRBJ2-5; 10 bases line up with TRBD2. The germline V gene has CDR1 SGHDT and CDR2 YYEEEE. CDR3 length equals 15 residues. V lost 4 bases and J lost 5; bases outside the gene matches: 8. The CDR3 sequence: CASSGLTSGLETQYF. The CDR3 DNA reads as TGTGCCAGCAGCGGGCTGACTAGCGGGTTGGAGACCCAGTACTTC.

The chain recombines TRBV5-6 with TRBJ2-5, with TRBD1 matching 7 bases. Germline CDR1 and CDR2: SGHDT and YYEEEE. The J segment lost 11 bases and the V segment lost 4 bases, leaving 14 bases of the junction unmatched. CDR3 length: 14 amino acids. CDR3 region: CASSPVEGAGEQYF. In nucleotides, the CDR3 is TGTGCCAGCAGCCCCGTCGAGGGGGCGGGTGAGCAGTACTTC.

The chain employs TRBV9 and TRBJ2-7; possible D gene TRBD2, 6 bases. Between the trimmed V and J ends, which lost 0 bases and 3 bases, there was a span of 10 bases. Germline V gene sequence: CDR1 SGDLS, CDR2 YYNGEE. This CDR3 comprises 14 residues. In DNA, the CDR3 is TGTGCCAGCAGCGTAGGGCGGGGTGTCTACGAGCAGTACTTC. This gives the protein CASSVGRGVYEQYF.

V is TRBV5-1 and J is TRBJ2-1; 9 nucleotides match TRBD2. The CDR3 totals 16 residues. J was trimmed by 2 bases and V by 3 bases; bases with no gene match: 6. Germline CDR1 reads SGHRS; CDR2 reads YFSETQ. This CDR3 reads CASSWTSDPAYNEQFF. CDR3 coding DNA: TGCGCCAGCAGCTGGACTAGCGACCCCGCCTACAATGAGCAGTTCTTC.

The chain combines TRBV2 with TRBJ2-2; 10 bases map to TRBD1. With 6 bases clipped from V and 6 bases from J, the junction kept 7 bases outside the gene matches. Germline lookup yields CDR1 SNHLY and CDR2 FYNNEI. The length of the CDR3 is 15 residues. CDR3 coding DNA: TGTGCCAGCAGAGATAGGACAGGGGGACCCGGGGAGCTGTTTTTT. This translates into CASRDRTGGPGELFF.

The chain recombines TRBV5-1 with TRBJ2-7; a possible D gene is TRBD2 (6 bases). The germline CDR1 and CDR2 sequences are SGHRS and YFSETQ. This CDR3 is built from 16 residues. V lost 4 bases and J 5 bases, leaving 22 bases between the germline ends. CDR3 protein: CASSIRRDSSRDEQYF. CDR3 DNA: TGCGCCAGCAGCATCCGCCGGGACTCCAGTAGGGACGAGCAGTACTTC.

V and J are TRBV6-1 and TRBJ2-5; 11 bases map to TRBD2. Germline V CDR1 and CDR2: MNHNS, SASEGT. This CDR3 spans 15 amino acids. V gave up 8 bases and J gave up 2 bases; unmatched junction bases: 7. DNA for the CDR3: TGTGCCAGCGCCCCACTAGCGGGGGAACAAGAGACCCAGTACTTC. It specifies CASAPLAGEQETQYF.

The chain employs TRBV7-9 and TRBJ2-2; 8 nucleotides agree with TRBD1. Germline trimming cut 0 bases from V and 6 bases from J; bases unmatched to any gene: 6. This CDR3 is built from 16 residues. Germline-derived CDR1 and CDR2 are SEHNR and FQNEAQ (reference sequence). The CDR3 bases are TGTGCCAGCAGCTTAGCACGGACAGGGCTAGCCGGGGAGCTGTTTTTT. Amino acid sequence: CASSLARTGLAGELFF.

The rearrangement links TRBV6-5 to TRBJ2-7, with 12 bases aligning to TRBD2. CDR3 size: 16 residues. Germline lookup yields CDR1 MNHEY and CDR2 SVGAGI. V shed 0 bases, J shed 4 bases, and the junction held 4 bases outside the gene matches. Here the CDR3 reads CASSYSIGTSGYEQYF. The CDR3 region has the DNA TGTGCCAGCAGTTACTCGATTGGGACTAGCGGGTACGAGCAGTACTTC.

The rearrangement uses TRBV29-1 and TRBJ2-5, with D possibly being TRBD2 (5 bases). V was trimmed by 1 base and J by 1 base, leaving 13 bases between them. The CDR3 totals 15 residues. Germline V gene data show CDR1 as SQVTM and CDR2 as ANQGSEA. In DNA form, the CDR3 reads TGCAGCGTTGAAGGCACGGGGAAGACCCAAGAGACCCAGTACTTC. Translation: CSVEGTGKTQETQYF.

In regard to this clone: Mismatch with germline at one junction end may stem from a read error. In the same sample, other DNA sequences code for this CDR3. V is TRBV2 and J is TRBJ2-1, with 7 nucleotides matching TRBD2. This CDR3 has 12 amino acids. Germline V gene lookup returns CDR1 SNHLY and CDR2 FYNNEI. Here the CDR3 reads CASSEGGGRVVF. DNA for the CDR3: TGTGCCAGCAGTGAAGGGGGGGGTAGGGTAGTCTTC.

Written as DNA, the CDR3 is TGTGCCATCAGTGACCCGGGGGGCCGCGCACCCCTCCACTTT. This encodes CAISDPGGRAPLHF. The genes are TRBV10-3 and TRBJ1-6; TRBD1 is a possible D gene (6 bases). V lost 3 bases and J 11 bases, leaving 14 bases between the germline ends. CDR1 ENHRY and CDR2 SYGVKD come from the germline V gene. The length of the CDR3 is 14 residues.

V and J are TRBV29-1 and TRBJ1-1; 7 bases align to TRBD1. Germline values: CDR1 SQVTM, CDR2 ANQGSEA. The CDR3 sequence is 14 residues long. V trimming: 3 bases; J trimming: 0 bases; junction bases outside the gene matches: 4. The CDR3 here is CSVETGRLNTEAFF. CDR3 in DNA: TGCAGCGTTGAGACAGGGAGACTGAACACTGAAGCTTTCTTT.

This chain joins TRBV14 and TRBJ2-7; D remains unclear. Germline values: CDR1 SGHDN, CDR2 FVKESK. Deletions cut 3 bases from V and 4 bases from J, with 7 bases between. The CDR3 is 12 residues long. CDR3 nucleotides: TGTGCCAGCAGCCAGACAACTTACGAGCAGTACTTC. Residues: CASSQTTYEQYF.

V gene TRBV5-4 combines with J gene TRBJ1-4; TRBD1 agrees at 10 bases. Germline CDR1 reads SGHNT; CDR2 reads YYREEE (reference sequence). Trimming removed 5 bases from V and 8 bases from J; junction bases left unmatched: 6. The CDR3 sequence is 14 residues long. CDR3 protein: CASSPDRGDEKLFF. The CDR3 nucleotides read TGTGCCAGCAGTCCGGACAGGGGGGACGAAAAACTGTTTTTT.

This rearrangement joins TRBV6-6 to TRBJ2-3, with 8 bases fitting TRBD1. This CDR3 has 14 residues. J gave up 2 bases and V 5 bases, and 3 bases lay outside the gene matches. CDR1 MNHNY and CDR2 SVGAGI come from the germline V gene (reference sequence). Here the CDR3 reads CASSLQGDTDTQYF. CDR3 nucleotides: TGTGCCAGCAGTCTACAGGGGGACACAGATACGCAGTATTTT.

This chain connects TRBV6-1 to TRBJ1-6, with 10 bases that match TRBD1. The length of the CDR3 is 14 residues. V shed 6 bases, J shed 10 bases, and the junction held 6 bases outside the gene matches. Germline-derived CDR1 and CDR2 are MNHNS and SASEGT. The CDR3: CASRPGQGTSPLHF. The CDR3 coding sequence is TGTGCCAGCAGACCGGGACAGGGGACCTCACCCCTCCACTTT.

V is TRBV10-3 and J is TRBJ2-7; 9 bases align to TRBD2. Per germline, CDR1 ENHRY and CDR2 SYGVKD. There are 14 residues in the CDR3. Trimming cost V 10 bases and J 2 bases; bases outside gene matches: 9. CDR3 nucleotide sequence: TGTGCCACCCGACTAGCGGCAATGACCTACGAGCAGTACTTC. This encodes CATRLAAMTYEQYF.